The clone carrying this TCR beta chain came up once. The target antigen is unknown. The record originates from a study of cytomegalovirus exposure and HLA in healthy donors. The study, taken as a whole, reports: In a later analysis, TCR beta V- and J-gene trimming was associated with a missense DCLRE1C variant.

The study ran its PCR with 60 Vbeta and 13 Jbeta primers. Some clones are missing from TCRdb's copy, which holds only in-frame ones; the method was immunoSEQ multiplex PCR. Altogether around 100,000 clones are present, 55% to 75% being singletons, with the ten largest covering 8% to 9.5%. The receptor comes from a young man in good health and CMV-seropositive. The sequenced sample was PBMCs.

The CDR3, as DNA: TGCAGCGTTGAAGATCAAGTCAGGGGATTTCGCAATGAGCAGTTCTTC. Amino acids: CSVEDQVRGFRNEQFF. V gene TRBV29-1 combines with J gene TRBJ2-1; the D gene is possibly TRBD1 (6 bases). V lost 0 bases and J 6 bases, leaving 18 bases between the germline ends. Germline V gives CDR1 SQVTM, CDR2 ANQGSEA. The CDR3 has 16 amino acids.